These T cell receptor beta chains were read from a single sample in a study of blood T cell repertoires in COVID-19. Libraries were prepared by immunoSEQ multiplex PCR; TCRdb keeps only in-frame clonotypes and omits some of them. The sample shows about 100,000 clones, approximately 89% of them seen only once. Sequences were obtained from peripheral blood. The receptors were sampled from a man older than 75 with acute or convalescent COVID-19. Each CDR3 is given with its conserved first and last residue. The D gene is left open where the match is weak. Clone sizes are given selectively: once, few, many, or a class where the clone is expanded.

d_call clone_size j_call v_call cdr3_aa cdr3_nt
TRBD2 . TRBJ2-7 TRBV18 CASSPGGGNSYEQYF TGTGCCAGCTCACCGGGCGGGGGGAACTCCTACGAGCAGTACTTC
. once TRBJ1-2 TRBV19 CASSISEYGYTF TGTGCCAGTAGTATATCGGAGTATGGCTACACCTTC
. . TRBJ1-4 TRBV2 CASSADEKLFF TGTGCCAGCAGTGCGGATGAAAAACTGTTTTTT
TRBD2 . TRBJ2-3 TRBV18 CASSSYRGGRTDTQYF TGTGCCAGCTCATCATACCGGGGGGGCCGCACAGATACGCAGTATTTT
TRBD1 . TRBJ1-1 TRBV5-6 CASSPGTGVYTEAFF TGTGCCAGCAGCCCGGGGACAGGGGTTTACACTGAAGCTTTCTTT
TRBD2 . TRBJ2-5 TRBV6-5 CASSYRTSGGQETQYF TGTGCCAGCAGTTACCGGACTAGCGGAGGACAAGAGACCCAGTACTTC
. . TRBJ2-7 TRBV30 CAWSVAAYEQYF TGTGCCTGGAGTGTGGCCGCCTACGAGCAGTACTTC
TRBD2 . TRBJ2-5 TRBV23-1 CAIRGVAGDQETQYF TGCGCCATCCGGGGAGTAGCGGGGGATCAAGAGACCCAGTACTTC
. . TRBJ1-2 TRBV4-3 CASSPGTQIGYGYTF TGCGCCAGCAGCCCCGGGACTCAAATTGGGTATGGCTACACCTTC
. . TRBJ2-5 TRBV19 CASSRGLVAETSRETQYF TGTGCCAGTAGTAGGGGGCTGGTTGCGGAAACGTCACGAGAGACCCAGTACTTC
TRBD1 . TRBJ2-7 TRBV30 CAATGGPYEQYF TGTGCCGCTACAGGGGGTCCGTACGAGCAGTACTTC
TRBD1 . TRBJ1-1 TRBV5-1 CASSRTGGERTEAFF TGCGCCAGCAGCCGGACAGGGGGCGAGAGGACTGAAGCTTTCTTT
TRBD2 . TRBJ2-1 TRBV12-5 CASGFSGGAKNEQFF TGTGCTAGTGGTTTTAGCGGGGGGGCGAAGAATGAGCAGTTCTTC
. . TRBJ2-3 TRBV7-8 CASSPFGGGTTDTQYF TGTGCCAGCAGCCCATTTGGGGGGGGCACCACAGATACGCAGTATTTT
. once TRBJ1-1 TRBV3-1/TRBV3-2 CASSQRDSTEAFF TGTGCCAGCAGCCAGAGGGATAGCACTGAAGCTTTCTTT
. . TRBJ2-5 TRBV5-1 CASSLAGETQYF TGCGCCAGCAGCTTGGCAGGGGAGACCCAGTACTTC
TRBD1 . TRBJ1-6 TRBV4-2 CASSQDRFLSPLHF TGTGCCAGCAGCCAGGACAGGTTTCTGTCACCCCTCCACTTT
. . TRBJ2-7 TRBV28 CASSLTGSLGSYEQYF TGTGCCAGCAGTCTAACAGGGAGTTTGGGCTCCTACGAGCAGTACTTC
TRBD1 . TRBJ1-4 TRBV19 CASSRNRGNEKLFF TGTGCCAGTAGTCGGAACAGGGGGAATGAAAAACTGTTTTTT
TRBD1 . TRBJ1-2 TRBV4-1 CASSLDLEGARYGYTF TGCGCCAGCAGCCTGGATTTAGAGGGGGCGCGGTATGGCTACACCTTC
. few TRBJ1-2 TRBV6-2/TRBV6-3 CASSYGQDYGYTF TGTGCCAGCAGTTACGGCCAGGATTATGGCTACACCTTC
TRBD1 . TRBJ1-6 TRBV3-1/TRBV3-2 CASSQRDRNSPLHF TGTGCCAGCAGCCAAAGGGACAGGAATTCACCCCTCCACTTT
. . TRBJ1-1 TRBV7-9 CASSSNSRGGNAEAFF TGTGCCAGCAGCTCGAACTCCCGGGGAGGTAACGCTGAAGCTTTCTTT
TRBD1 . TRBJ2-5 TRBV5-1 CASSWTTSGGEETQYF TGCGCCAGCAGCTGGACCACCTCAGGGGGCGAGGAGACCCAGTACTTC
. . TRBJ1-2 TRBV7-3 CASSQGTSGYGYTF TGTGCCAGCAGCCAAGGGACATCAGGATATGGCTACACCTTC
. once TRBJ2-3 TRBV7-9 CATSGRRGPSTDTQYF TGTGCCACCTCCGGTCGGCGGGGCCCTAGCACAGATACGCAGTATTTT
. few TRBJ1-2 TRBV2 CASRGNNYGYTF TGTGCCAGCCGCGGGAATAACTATGGCTACACCTTC
. . TRBJ1-5 TRBV7-2 CASSHGSQYQPQHF TGTGCCAGCAGCCACGGGAGCCAGTATCAGCCCCAGCATTTT
TRBD1 . TRBJ1-1 TRBV5-1 CASTTGGANTEAFF TGCGCCAGCACGACAGGGGGCGCCAACACTGAAGCTTTCTTT
TRBD1 . TRBJ2-7 TRBV5-5 CASSLGGQGQVEQYF TGTGCCAGCAGCTTGGGGGGACAGGGACAGGTCGAGCAGTACTTC
. . TRBJ2-7 TRBV19 CASSSTGYREGWREQYF TGTGCCAGTAGTAGCACCGGTTACAGGGAAGGATGGCGCGAGCAGTACTTC
. . TRBJ2-5 TRBV5-5 CASSLARAETQYF TGTGCCAGCAGCCTTGCGCGGGCAGAGACCCAGTACTTC
. . TRBJ2-3 TRBV7-9 CASSFPGTSTDTQYF TGTGCCAGCAGCTTCCCAGGGACTAGCACAGATACGCAGTATTTT
TRBD1 . TRBJ2-5 TRBV7-2 CASSLRLTGSETQYF TGTGCCAGCAGTCTAAGGTTGACAGGGTCAGAGACCCAGTACTTC
. once TRBJ1-2 TRBV15 CATSRVGTSYTF TGTGCCACCAGCAGAGTGGGGACTTCCTACACCTTC
TRBD2 . TRBJ2-1 TRBV5-1 CASTSGLAGRRWFF TGCGCCAGCACCTCGGGACTAGCGGGAAGGAGGTGGTTCTTC
TRBD2 . TRBJ2-1 TRBV24-1 CATSAPRAGGGNEQFF TGTGCCACCAGTGCCCCACGAGCGGGGGGTGGCAATGAGCAGTTCTTC
. . TRBJ1-5 TRBV7-2 CASSFGGNQPQHF TGTGCCAGCAGCTTCGGTGGCAATCAGCCCCAGCATTTT
. . TRBJ2-4 TRBV4-1 CASSQGQGVGNIQYF TGCGCCAGCAGCCAAGGCCAAGGGGTAGGAAACATTCAGTACTTC
. few TRBJ2-7 TRBV12-5 CASGFQTALWGPYEQYF TGTGCTAGTGGTTTCCAGACCGCTTTGTGGGGGCCGTACGAGCAGTACTTC
TRBD1 . TRBJ1-5 TRBV27 CASSLTGTVDNQPQHF TGTGCCAGCAGTTTAACAGGGACAGTGGACAATCAGCCCCAGCATTTT
. . TRBJ2-3 TRBV27 CASSLWRGVLDTQYF TGTGCCAGCAGTTTGTGGCGGGGTGTACTAGATACGCAGTATTTT
. . TRBJ1-5 TRBV27 CASSPQTDSNQPQHF TGTGCCAGCAGTCCCCAGACAGATAGCAATCAGCCCCAGCATTTT
. . TRBJ2-7 TRBV19 CASSYRQSSYEQYF TGTGCCAGTAGTTACCGACAGAGCTCCTACGAGCAGTACTTC
. . TRBJ1-6 TRBV27 CASKYRADSPLHF TGTGCCAGCAAATACAGGGCGGATTCACCCCTCCACTTT
. . TRBJ2-1 TRBV2 CASSGGGANEQFF TGTGCCAGCAGTGGAGGGGGGGCCAATGAGCAGTTCTTC
. . TRBJ2-7 TRBV5-5 CASTPGPRAVYEQYF TGTGCCAGCACCCCGGGTCCCAGGGCCGTCTACGAGCAGTACTTC
TRBD1 . TRBJ1-3 TRBV9 CASSATGGPGNTIYF TGTGCCAGCAGCGCAACAGGGGGCCCCGGAAACACCATATATTTT
. . TRBJ1-1 TRBV5-1 CASSRQTGNTEAFF TGCGCCAGCAGCCGTCAAACGGGGAACACTGAAGCTTTCTTT
TRBD1 . TRBJ2-3 TRBV6-5 CASRRQGLTDTQYF TGTGCCAGCAGACGACAGGGGCTCACAGATACGCAGTATTTT
. . TRBJ1-4 TRBV6-6 CASSMGWDTGEKLFF TGTGCCAGCAGCATGGGGTGGGACACGGGGGAAAAACTGTTTTTT
. . TRBJ1-3 TRBV5-1 CASSLYRAGNTIYF TGCGCCAGCAGCTTGTACAGGGCAGGAAACACCATATATTTT
TRBD2 . TRBJ2-7 TRBV6-1 CASSELAGGSYEQYF TGTGCCAGCAGTGAACTAGCGGGAGGCTCCTACGAGCAGTACTTC
. few TRBJ1-1 TRBV18 CASSPGSGLGAFF TGTGCCAGCTCACCAGGTTCAGGGTTAGGAGCTTTCTTT
. . TRBJ2-7 TRBV6-6 CASSGGLYEQYF TGTGCCAGCAGTGGTGGGCTCTACGAGCAGTACTTC
TRBD1 . TRBJ1-4 TRBV10-3 CAIRPTGGAGEKLFF TGTGCCATCAGACCGACAGGGGGCGCTGGGGAAAAACTGTTTTTT
. . TRBJ1-2 TRBV10-3 CAISESPGTNYGYTF TGTGCCATCAGTGAGTCTCCGGGAACTAACTATGGCTACACCTTC
. . TRBJ1-5 TRBV7-3 CASSLSRWEHSNQPQHF TGTGCCAGCAGCTTAAGTCGGTGGGAGCATAGCAATCAGCCCCAGCATTTT
TRBD2 few TRBJ2-3 TRBV7-3 CASSSLGLAEMSTDTQYF TGTGCCAGCAGCTCCCTGGGACTAGCGGAGATGAGCACAGATACGCAGTATTTT
TRBD2 . TRBJ2-4 TRBV7-2 CASSLAWSSGGGNIQYF TGTGCCAGCAGCTTAGCATGGTCTAGCGGGGGGGGAAACATTCAGTACTTC